The 32 T cell receptor beta chains listed next were all sequenced from one sample in a study of naive and memory T cell subsets (dated by TCRdb to 2016 to 2017). Library preparation was by UMI-ligation and nested PCR. TCRdb records Illumina MiSeq as the sequencer. The beta constant-region primer consisted of an equimolar mixture of two oligonucleotides that together covered TRBC1 and TRBC2. TCRdb handled the public reads itself, with Q25 trimming in fastp and clone calling in MiXCR, and kept productive beta chains. Each entry merges the rows of one CDR3 protein and shows their most common DNA and genes. In this sample the table shows 120,000 to 150,000 distinct CDR3 sequences, about a sixth of which occur a single time. In total, the top ten clones hold just over 0.14% of the sample. What was sequenced was naive CD4+ T cells from blood. The cell subset or site label corresponds to: naive T cells, CD45RA high CD27+. The source of these receptors is a human donor in good health.

The chain carries TRBV28 and TRBJ2-1; 8 nucleotides line up with TRBD2. The CDR3 sequence is 15 residues long. From germline, CDR1 is MDHEN and CDR2 SYDVKM. The trim removed 6 bases at V and 4 bases at J, leaving 8 bases unmatched. The CDR3 region has the DNA TGTGCCAGCAGCCCGGGAGGGCCCTTATACAATGAGCAGTTCTTC. Protein: CASSPGGPLYNEQFF.

The gene calls are TRBV7-2 and TRBJ1-4, with 7 bases lining up with TRBD1. The CDR3 covers 15 residues. CDR1 is SGHTA, CDR2 FQGNSA, per germline. After removal of 2 bases from V and 8 bases from J, the junction contained 8 bases not matched to a gene. As DNA, the CDR3 is TGTGCCAGCAGCTTAAGGGGGCATCGTGAGGAAAAACTGTTTTTT. Protein sequence: CASSLRGHREEKLFF.

This sequence joins TRBV5-1 and TRBJ1-1; TRBD1 might be the D (5 bases). This CDR3 has 13 amino acids. Trimming took off 0 bases at V and 13 bases at J, with 16 bases between the two ends. The germline CDR1 and CDR2 sequences are SGHRS and YFSETQ. This chain's CDR3 is CASSLDVGGPVFF. CDR3 in DNA: TGCGCCAGCAGCTTGGACGTTGGGGGACCGGTTTTCTTT.

This sequence joins TRBV28 and TRBJ2-1, with 7 bases matching TRBD2. CDR3 length: 14 residues. With V trimmed by 7 bases and J by 12 bases, 15 bases remained unmatched. The germline gives CDR1 MDHEN, CDR2 SYDVKM. The CDR3 coding sequence is TGTGCCAGCATTGCGGGAGTTCCCAACCTTGGGCAGTTCTTC. This encodes CASIAGVPNLGQFF.

This clonotype was recorded a few times. The V gene is TRBV20-1, the J gene TRBJ2-5; 10 bases are a match to TRBD2. Germline CDR1 and CDR2: DFQATT and SNEGSKA (reference sequence). The CDR3 contains 15 residues. J gave up 0 bases and V 6 bases, and 7 bases lay outside the gene matches. The DNA of the CDR3 is TGCAGTGCCAAGGCAACTAGCGGGGACCAAGAGACCCAGTACTTC. It codes for CSAKATSGDQETQYF.

This clonotype has just a few counts. V is TRBV6-1 and J is TRBJ1-1; D unclear. This CDR3 contains 14 residues. V lost 6 bases and J lost 4, with 15 bases in between. Germline CDR1 and CDR2: MNHNS and SASEGT. This CDR3 reads CASSEVATGTEAFF. The CDR3 coding sequence is TGTGCCAGCAGCGAGGTGGCAACGGGCACTGAAGCTTTCTTT.

This sequence joins TRBV27 and TRBJ2-2, with TRBD1 matching over 7 bases. V was pared by 8 bases and J by 1 base, with 10 bases of the junction left unmatched. This CDR3 has 16 residues. Per germline, CDR1 MNHEY and CDR2 SMNVEV (reference sequence). CDR3 region: CASSTTGTVNTGELFF. The DNA of the CDR3 is TGTGCCAGCTCTACCACCGGGACAGTGAACACCGGGGAGCTGTTTTTT.

The V call is TRBV6-6, the J call TRBJ2-7; TRBD1 agrees at 10 bases. Germline CDR1 reads MNHNY; CDR2 reads SVGAGI (reference sequence). This CDR3 has 15 amino acids. Trimming removed 2 bases from V and 4 bases from J; junction bases left unmatched: 5. The DNA for the CDR3 is TGTGCCAGCAGTTACCGTGGACAGGGGGGATACGAGCAGTACTTC. Translating gives CASSYRGQGGYEQYF.

This chain uses TRBV28 with TRBJ2-7, with D perhaps matching TRBD1 (6 bases). Trimming cost V 8 bases and J 0 bases, with 11 bases left between them. This CDR3 comprises 13 residues. The germline V gene has CDR1 MDHEN and CDR2 SYDVKM. CDR3 sequence reads: CASGQGSSYEQYF. CDR3 bases: TGTGCCAGCGGGCAGGGGTCCTCCTACGAGCAGTACTTC.

This clonotype occurred a few times. The chain recombines TRBV4-3 with TRBJ1-6; D is unclear. The V end lost 3 bases, the J end lost 0 bases, and 6 bases lay between the germline ends. The germline gives CDR1 LGHNA, CDR2 YSLEER. The CDR3 is 15 residues long. The CDR3 region is CASSHSSSYNSPLHF. CDR3 in DNA: TGCGCCAGCAGCCACAGTAGCTCCTATAATTCACCCCTCCACTTT.

This clonotype has only a few counts. The V and J genes are TRBV28 and TRBJ2-7; D remains unclear. Germline V gene sequence: CDR1 MDHEN, CDR2 SYDVKM. With 6 bases removed from V and 6 bases from J, the gap between germline ends came to 12 bases. The CDR3 sequence is 12 residues long. This CDR3 reads CASRDGDGEQYF. Here the CDR3 DNA reads TGTGCCAGCAGGGACGGAGATGGCGAGCAGTACTTC.

The sample holds a few counts of this clonotype. The rearrangement links TRBV12-3 or TRBV12-4 to TRBJ2-5; tentative D call: TRBD2 (6 bases). Trimming stripped 3 bases from V and 4 bases from J, with 15 bases between. CDR3 length: 15 residues. CDR3 nucleotides: TGTGCCAGCAGTTTGAGCGCGGGGCCGGGAGAGACCCAGTACTTC. Translating it yields CASSLSAGPGETQYF.

In this sample, this clonotype turned up once. V and J are TRBV11-2 and TRBJ2-1; D might be TRBD2 (5 bases). The CDR3 spans 16 residues. The ends were cut back, 5 bases at V and 0 bases at J, with 14 bases in the middle. Germline V gives CDR1 SGHAT, CDR2 FQNNGV. CDR3 in DNA: TGTGCCAGCAGCCAATTGCGAGGGCCCTCCTACAATGAGCAGTTCTTC. Encoded protein: CASSQLRGPSYNEQFF.

The chain couples TRBV6-2 or TRBV6-3 to TRBJ2-1; D not resolved. The CDR3 loop spans 13 amino acids. V gave up 1 base and J gave up 4 bases, with 5 bases separating them. Per germline, CDR1 MNHEY and CDR2 SVGEGT. Here the CDR3 reads CASSYLTYNEQFF. CDR3 DNA: TGTGCCAGCAGTTACTTAACGTACAATGAGCAGTTCTTC.

The chain is built from TRBV6-2 or TRBV6-3 and TRBJ2-3; the D gene is possibly TRBD2 (5 bases). CDR1 is MNHEY and CDR2 is SVGEGT in the germline V gene. V was pared by 2 bases and J by 5 bases, with 14 bases between. The length of the CDR3 is 15 residues. CDR3 region: CASSYDRLALDTQYF. CDR3 bases: TGTGCCAGCAGTTACGATCGGCTAGCTCTAGATACGCAGTATTTT.

This clonotype was observed a few times. The V call is TRBV7-8, the J call TRBJ2-3; 10 bases fit TRBD2. The CDR3 is 17 residues long. Per the germline V gene, CDR1 is SGHVS and CDR2 is FQNEAQ. The V and J ends lost 8 bases and 1 base, in that order; junction bases with no gene match: 12. The DNA of the CDR3 is TGTGCCAGCGCAAACTTTCTCGGGACTAGCGGCACAGATACGCAGTATTTT. Translation gives CASANFLGTSGTDTQYF.

The CDR3 region is CASSRDWGQEKLFF. In nucleotides, the CDR3 is TGTGCCAGCAGCCGCGACTGGGGGCAAGAAAAACTGTTTTTT. V usage is TRBV14 and J usage is TRBJ1-4; TRBD1 might be the D (6 bases). This CDR3 is built from 14 residues. Per germline, CDR1 SGHDN and CDR2 FVKESK. The V gene lost 4 bases and the J gene lost 8 bases, with 14 bases spanning the gap.

The CDR3 bases are TGTGCCGGCAACCGGGACTTGGGGTTCGCTGAGCAGTTCTTC. Translated: CAGNRDLGFAEQFF. This chain links TRBV2 with TRBJ2-1; D might be TRBD2 (6 bases). The CDR3 is 14 amino acids. Germline CDR1 SNHLY, CDR2 FYNNEI. The ends were cut back, 11 bases at V and 9 bases at J, with 23 bases in the middle.

There are a few counts of this clonotype. This rearrangement joins TRBV7-9 to TRBJ2-1; D may be TRBD1 (6 bases). V lost 5 bases to trimming and J lost 9 bases, with 17 bases between them. The germline gives CDR1 SEHNR, CDR2 FQNEAQ (reference sequence). This CDR3 comprises 14 residues. CDR3: CASSPNLQGIEQFF. The CDR3 DNA follows: TGTGCCAGCAGCCCCAACCTCCAGGGGATTGAGCAGTTCTTC.

This clonotype came up a few times. V gene TRBV10-3 combines with J gene TRBJ2-2; 8 bases fit TRBD2. V shed 3 bases and J 6 bases; nucleotides not matched to a gene: 3. The germline gives CDR1 ENHRY, CDR2 SYGVKD. The CDR3 has 14 amino acids. The CDR3 DNA sequence: TGTGCCATCAGTGAACGGGAGGGCCCCGGGGAGCTGTTTTTT. Its protein product is CAISEREGPGELFF.

The DNA for the CDR3 is TGTGCCAGCAGCCCGGGACTAGCAAGAGAGACCCAGTACTTC. This encodes CASSPGLARETQYF. The V and J genes are TRBV7-2 and TRBJ2-5, with 9 bases identical to TRBD2. This CDR3 spans 14 amino acids. Germline lookup yields CDR1 SGHTA and CDR2 FQGNSA. J was trimmed by 4 bases and V by 5 bases; bases with no gene match: 5. Complete variable domain (other parts from reference TRBV7-2 and TRBJ2-5): GAGVSQSPSNKVTEKGKDVELRCDPISGHTALYWYRQSLGQGLEFLIYFQGNSAPDKSGLPSDRFSAERTGGSVSTLTIQRTQQEDSAVYLCASSPGLARETQYFGPGTRLLVL.

This clonotype has just a few counts. This rearrangement joins TRBV7-2 to TRBJ2-5; D perhaps matches TRBD1 (5 bases). Per the germline V gene, CDR1 is SGHTA and CDR2 is FQGNSA. V was trimmed by 5 bases and J by 5 bases, leaving 12 bases between them. The CDR3 totals 13 residues. In DNA form, the CDR3 reads TGTGCCAGCAGCAGCAGGGAATGGGAGACCCAGTACTTC. Protein: CASSSREWETQYF.

The rearrangement uses TRBV6-5 and TRBJ2-6; possible D gene TRBD1, 6 bases. The germline V gene has CDR1 MNHEY and CDR2 SVGAGI. The CDR3 is made up of 17 amino acids. With 6 bases removed from V and 0 bases from J, the gap between germline ends came to 15 bases. The CDR3 DNA follows: TGTGCCAGCAGCCGAGGGGGACAATACTCTGGGGCCAACGTCCTGACTTTC. It is translated as CASSRGGQYSGANVLTF.

This clonotype came up a few times. The chain employs TRBV21-1 and TRBJ2-1; the D call in the table, TRBD2, was not verified against the DNA. TRBV21-1 is a listed pseudogene. The CDR3 is made up of 16 amino acids. CDR3 residues: CASSKGGVSAYNEQFF. CDR3 coding DNA: TGTGCCAGCAGCAAAGGCGGGGTATCAGCCTACAATGAGCAGTTCTTC.

The V gene is TRBV20-1, the J gene TRBJ2-1; D may correspond to TRBD1 or TRBD2 (5 bases each). With 5 bases removed from V and 6 bases from J, the gap between germline ends came to 20 bases. Per germline, CDR1 DFQATT and CDR2 SNEGSKA (reference sequence). The CDR3 spans 15 residues. CDR3 sequence: CSAGLWGRAANEQFF. Here the CDR3 DNA reads TGCAGTGCTGGACTTTGGGGACGAGCGGCCAATGAGCAGTTCTTC.

This chain uses TRBV7-9 with TRBJ1-3; D perhaps matches TRBD1 (5 bases). Trimming shortened V by 5 bases and J by 0 bases, and 20 bases separated the two germline ends. The CDR3 spans 18 residues. Germline V gives CDR1 SEHNR, CDR2 FQNEAQ (reference sequence). CDR3 DNA: TGTGCCAGCAGCCAGCGCCGCGAGGGGAAGAACTCTGGAAACACCATATATTTT. Encoded protein: CASSQRREGKNSGNTIYF.

V and J are TRBV11-2 and TRBJ2-4; D may correspond to TRBD1 or TRBD2 (6 bases each). This CDR3 comprises 17 residues. Germline V gene data show CDR1 as SGHAT and CDR2 as FQNNGV. V dropped 1 base and J dropped 8 bases, with 21 bases sitting between them. The CDR3 DNA reads as TGTGCCAGCAGCTTAGTGGCCGCCCAAGGGGGGTTGTACATTCAGTACTTC. As protein: CASSLVAAQGGLYIQYF.

The V and J genes are TRBV2 and TRBJ2-3; maybe TRBD1 (5 bases). V shed 8 bases and J shed 6 bases, with 15 bases lying between them. Germline CDR1 is SNHLY and CDR2 is FYNNEI. The CDR3 has 13 amino acids. The CDR3: CASADSIGDTQYF. Here the CDR3 DNA reads TGTGCCAGCGCTGACAGTATAGGGGATACGCAGTATTTT.

This sequence joins TRBV19 and TRBJ2-5; 14 nucleotides agree with TRBD2. Germline V gene lookup returns CDR1 LNHDA and CDR2 SQIVND (reference sequence). The CDR3 totals 16 residues. J was trimmed by 13 bases and V by 6 bases; bases with no gene match: 16. The CDR3 DNA reads TGTGCCAGTAGCAGCGGACTAGCGGGAGGTGGTCATTTTGTGTACTTC. It is translated as CASSSGLAGGGHFVYF.

The chain combines TRBV7-9 with TRBJ2-1; 11 positions match TRBD2. The germline gives CDR1 SEHNR, CDR2 FQNEAQ (reference sequence). V lost 6 bases, J lost 3 bases, and 4 bases stayed unmatched. CDR3 length: 15 amino acids. The DNA for the CDR3 is TGTGCCAGCAGACTAGCGGGAGCAATCTACAATGAGCAGTTCTTC. Protein product: CASRLAGAIYNEQFF.

This clonotype was observed a handful of times. The rearrangement uses TRBV6-1 and TRBJ1-5; maybe TRBD1 (5 bases). This CDR3 region has 13 residues. The V end lost 1 base, the J end lost 4 bases, and 5 bases lay between the germline ends. The germline V gene has CDR1 MNHNS and CDR2 SASEGT. CDR3 region: CASSEEGNQPQHF. In nucleotides, the CDR3 is TGTGCCAGCAGTGAAGAGGGGAATCAGCCCCAGCATTTT.

The chain recombines TRBV29-1 with TRBJ2-1, with unresolved D. Germline V lookup: CDR1 SQVTM, CDR2 ANQGSEA. The CDR3 has 11 residues. This CDR3 reads CSAREREEQFF. The CDR3 DNA is TGCAGTGCTCGAGAAAGGGAAGAGCAGTTCTTC.